This entry lists 10 T cell receptor beta chains sequenced from one sample in a study of shared clonotypes between healthy human individuals. Repertoires were generated with immunoSEQ multiplex PCR, while TCRdb's copy carries only in-frame clones and drops some. The repertoire has 600,000 to 750,000 clones, less than 95% of them found once; the top ten carry 34%. The sample consisted of memory CD8+ T cells from PBMCs. Described subset: CD45RO+ cells pooled with CCR7-negative TemRA cells. The source of these receptors is a young man in good health. Some clones in this sample may be carry-over from other donors' samples.

This chain joins TRBV6-1 and TRBJ1-2; the D gene is possibly TRBD1 (6 bases). In germline, CDR1 is MNHNS, CDR2 SASEGT. V shed 5 bases and J shed 3 bases, with 13 bases lying between them. The CDR3 spans 14 residues. The CDR3 sequence is CASSPDRFHYGYTF. Written as DNA, the CDR3 is TGTGCCAGCAGTCCCGACAGGTTCCACTATGGCTACACCTTC.

V and J are TRBV14 and TRBJ2-5; unclear D gene. The V and J ends lost 5 bases and 0 bases respectively, with 13 bases between them. In germline, CDR1 is SGHDN, CDR2 FVKESK. CDR3 size: 15 residues. The CDR3 DNA is TGTGCCAGCAGCTCCGCCTTACGGTACCAAGAGACCCAGTACTTC. Amino acid sequence: CASSSALRYQETQYF.

V is TRBV19 and J is TRBJ1-5; no firm D call. The germline V gene has CDR1 LNHDA and CDR2 SQIVND (reference sequence). The CDR3 runs 15 residues. V was cut by 0 bases and J by 7 bases, with 13 bases left in between. The CDR3 DNA reads TGTGCCAGTAGTATAGATTGGGCCCTAAACCAGCCCCAGCATTTT. It translates to CASSIDWALNQPQHF. The whole variable domain, remainder taken from reference TRBV19 and TRBJ1-5, is DGGITQSPKYLFRKEGQNVTLSCEQNLNHDAMYWYRQDPGQGLRLIYYSQIVNDFQKGDIAEGYSVSREKKESFPLTVTSAQKNPTAFYLCASSIDWALNQPQHFGDGTRLSIL.

The chain uses TRBV30 and TRBJ2-2; D is unresolved. CDR1 and CDR2 (germline): GTSNPN, SVGIG (reference sequence). Trimming removed 0 bases at V and 9 bases at J, with 8 bases between. The CDR3 has 12 amino acids. The CDR3 sequence: CAWSVNFRELFF. CDR3 nucleotides: TGTGCCTGGAGTGTAAACTTCAGGGAGCTGTTTTTT.

This chain links TRBV21-1 with TRBJ1-2. TRBV21-1 is termed a pseudogene. CDR3 length: 16 amino acids. The CDR3 nucleotides are TGTGCCAGCAGCAAGGTGCGGGGGCTGACTAACTATGGCTACACCTTC. Translated: CASSKVRGLTNYGYTF.

On this clone itself: The same CDR3 can be traced to other DNA sequences in this sample. This sequence joins TRBV9 and TRBJ1-3; D is unclear. Germline assignment: CDR1 SGDLS and CDR2 YYNGEE. This CDR3 has 15 residues. The V gene lost 0 bases and the J gene lost 0 bases, with 7 bases spanning the gap. The CDR3 DNA reads as TGTGCCAGCAGCGTAGGTGGGAGCTCTGGAAACACCATATATTTT. Amino acid sequence: CASSVGGSSGNTIYF.

The gene calls are TRBV15 and TRBJ2-1; the D is unclear. CDR1 is LNHNV, CDR2 YYDKDF, per germline (reference sequence). Deletions cut 1 base from V and 4 bases from J, with 17 bases between. This CDR3 is built from 17 residues. CDR3 nucleotides: TGTGCCACCAGCAGAGCCTCTCTACGCGGTTTATACAATGAGCAGTTCTTC. Residues: CATSRASLRGLYNEQFF.

The chain employs TRBV29-1 and TRBJ2-3; 10 bases fit TRBD2. Germline V gene lookup returns CDR1 SQVTM and CDR2 ANQGSEA. CDR3 size: 13 residues. The DNA of the CDR3 is TGCAGTGGATTAGCGGGAGGTACAGATACGCAGTATTTT. As protein: CSGLAGGTDTQYF.

This sequence joins TRBV5-1 and TRBJ1-2, with D unresolved. The CDR3 is 16 amino acids. V was trimmed by 0 bases and J by 0 bases, leaving 12 bases between them. In germline, CDR1 is SGHRS, CDR2 YFSETQ. CDR3 DNA: TGCGCCAGCAGCTTGGCCGGCGGGAGCCCTAACTATGGCTACACCTTC. This translates into CASSLAGGSPNYGYTF. The full variable domain, with the rest looked up from reference TRBV5-1 and TRBJ1-2, is KAGVTQTPRYLIKTRGQQVTLSCSPISGHRSVSWYQQTPGQGLQFLFEYFSETQRNKGNFPGRFSGRQFSNSRSEMNVSTLELGDSALYLCASSLAGGSPNYGYTFGSGTRLTVV.

The chain recombines TRBV19 with TRBJ1-1, with a tentative D call TRBD1 (6 bases). Germline assignment: CDR1 LNHDA and CDR2 SQIVND (reference sequence). CDR3 size: 14 residues. Trimming stripped 9 bases from V and 6 bases from J, with 20 bases between. The CDR3 coding sequence is TGTGCCAGCAATTCGCCCATTGGGGGCGCTGAAGCTTTCTTT. This encodes CASNSPIGGAEAFF. The full variable domain, in which reference TRBV19 and TRBJ1-1 provide the parts outside the CDR3, is DGGITQSPKYLFRKEGQNVTLSCEQNLNHDAMYWYRQDPGQGLRLIYYSQIVNDFQKGDIAEGYSVSREKKESFPLTVTSAQKNPTAFYLCASNSPIGGAEAFFGQGTRLTVV.